This is a list of T cell receptor beta chains from one sample in a study of technical replicates of blood from a handful of donors. Method: immunoSEQ multiplex PCR; TCRdb's copy keeps in-frame clones and lacks some. The sample holds tens of thousands of clones, 94% seen once. The sequenced sample was T cells isolated from PBMCs. The origin of the receptors is a human donor in good health. CDR3s include the opening cysteine and the closing phenylalanine or tryptophan. A D gene is named only where the DNA matches it firmly. Only part of the rows carry a size: once, few, many, or a class if the clone is expanded.

V gene: TRBV14
D gene: TRBD2
J gene: TRBJ2-5
clone size: .
CDR3 DNA: TGTGCCAGCAGCCAAGGACAATTGGGACTAGTGGTGGAGACCCAGTACTTC
CDR3 protein: CASSQGQLGLVVETQYF

V gene: TRBV5-4
D gene: TRBD2
J gene: TRBJ2-1
clone size: .
CDR3 DNA: TGTGCCACAGGCGTGATGGGGGAGGGGAGGAATGAGCAGTTCTTC
CDR3 protein: CATGVMGEGRNEQFF

V gene: TRBV28
D gene: TRBD1
J gene: TRBJ2-1
clone size: .
CDR3 DNA: TGTGCCAGCCAGGGGGACGTCGTCTACAATGAGCAGTTCTTC
CDR3 protein: CASQGDVVYNEQFF

V gene: TRBV5-1
D gene: TRBD2
J gene: TRBJ2-2
clone size: .
CDR3 DNA: TGCGCCAGCAGCTGGGCCCTAGCGGGTGCCCCCGGGGAGCTGTTTTTT
CDR3 protein: CASSWALAGAPGELFF

V gene: TRBV5-4
D gene: .
J gene: TRBJ1-1
clone size: .
CDR3 DNA: TGTGCCAGCAGCTTTGTGACGGGTACTGAAGCTTTCTTT
CDR3 protein: CASSFVTGTEAFF

V gene: TRBV5-5
D gene: .
J gene: TRBJ1-1
clone size: .
CDR3 DNA: TGTGCCAGCAGCTTGTACGACGGAGGCTGGGAGACTGAAGCTTTCTTT
CDR3 protein: CASSLYDGGWETEAFF

V gene: TRBV29-1
D gene: .
J gene: TRBJ1-3
clone size: .
CDR3 DNA: TGCAGCGTTGAGAAGGTAGCCGGAAACACCATATATTTT
CDR3 protein: CSVEKVAGNTIYF

V gene: TRBV9
D gene: .
J gene: TRBJ1-4
clone size: .
CDR3 DNA: TGTGCCAGCAGCGGCCTAGGGGGTGAAAAACTGTTTTTT
CDR3 protein: CASSGLGGEKLFF

V gene: TRBV9
D gene: .
J gene: TRBJ2-2
clone size: .
CDR3 DNA: TGTGCCAGCAGCCTCCTCTACACCGGGGAGCTGTTTTTT
CDR3 protein: CASSLLYTGELFF

V gene: TRBV5-1
D gene: .
J gene: TRBJ2-2
clone size: .
CDR3 DNA: TGCGCCAGCAGCTTGGTGCAGATTAACACCGGGGAGCTGTTTTTT
CDR3 protein: CASSLVQINTGELFF

V gene: TRBV11-3
D gene: .
J gene: TRBJ1-1
clone size: .
CDR3 DNA: TGTGCCCATACTAAGCCAACAACACGCTTTGGCACTGAAGCTTTCTTT
CDR3 protein: CAHTKPTTRFGTEAFF

V gene: TRBV7-8
D gene: .
J gene: TRBJ1-5
clone size: once
CDR3 DNA: TGTGCCAGCAGCTTGCGAGGGACTGACGATCAGCCCCAGCATTTT
CDR3 protein: CASSLRGTDDQPQHF

V gene: TRBV5-1
D gene: .
J gene: TRBJ2-2
clone size: .
CDR3 DNA: TGCGCCAGCAGCCCGGGTCGACAGCCGAACACCGGGGAGCTGTTTTTT
CDR3 protein: CASSPGRQPNTGELFF

V gene: TRBV10-3
D gene: TRBD1
J gene: TRBJ1-1
clone size: once
CDR3 DNA: TGTGCCATCAGTGTCCAACAGGGGACCACTGAAGCTTTCTTT
CDR3 protein: CAISVQQGTTEAFF

V gene: TRBV28
D gene: .
J gene: TRBJ1-1
clone size: .
CDR3 DNA: TGTGCCAGCAGTTTATTGGGCAGGGGAGGGACTGAAGCTTTCTTT
CDR3 protein: CASSLLGRGGTEAFF

V gene: TRBV5-6
D gene: .
J gene: TRBJ2-5
clone size: .
CDR3 DNA: TGTGCCAGCAGCTTGGACGGAGAGACCCAGTACTTC
CDR3 protein: CASSLDGETQYF

V gene: TRBV11-2
D gene: TRBD1
J gene: TRBJ2-2
clone size: .
CDR3 DNA: TGTGCCAGCAGCTTAGTCGGGCTCAGGGGGCGCAACACCGGGGAGCTGTTTTTT
CDR3 protein: CASSLVGLRGRNTGELFF

V gene: TRBV11-3
D gene: TRBD1
J gene: TRBJ2-6
clone size: .
CDR3 DNA: TGTGCCAGCAGCTTAGGACAGGGGGACTCTGGGGCCAACGTCCTGACTTTC
CDR3 protein: CASSLGQGDSGANVLTF

V gene: TRBV5-6
D gene: .
J gene: TRBJ1-2
clone size: .
CDR3 DNA: TGTGCCACCAGAAGTTCCTCAGACAGTCTCGGGTCCTATGGCTACACCTTC
CDR3 protein: CATRSSSDSLGSYGYTF

V gene: TRBV11-2
D gene: .
J gene: TRBJ1-1
clone size: .
CDR3 DNA: TGTGCCAGCAGCCCAGCCTTAAGCCCAGCAGGTGGGTCTAACACTGAAGCTTTCTTT
CDR3 protein: CASSPALSPAGGSNTEAFF

V gene: TRBV7-8
D gene: TRBD1
J gene: TRBJ2-6
clone size: .
CDR3 DNA: TGTGCCAGCAGCTTAGGCCCTCCGGGACAGCGCTCTGGGGCCAACGTCCTGACTTTC
CDR3 protein: CASSLGPPGQRSGANVLTF

V gene: TRBV6-6
D gene: TRBD1
J gene: TRBJ2-7
clone size: .
CDR3 DNA: TGTGCCAGCAGTCCAGCGGGACAGGGAAACGAGCAGTACTTC
CDR3 protein: CASSPAGQGNEQYF

V gene: TRBV28
D gene: .
J gene: TRBJ2-7
clone size: .
CDR3 DNA: TGTGCCAGCAGTTCCACCTTAACAGGGAAATACCCTTACGAGCAGTACTTC
CDR3 protein: CASSSTLTGKYPYEQYF

V gene: TRBV10-3
D gene: TRBD1
J gene: TRBJ1-1
clone size: .
CDR3 DNA: TGTGCCATCAAGACCGGGGACAGGCGTTTGAACACTGAAGCTTTCTTT
CDR3 protein: CAIKTGDRRLNTEAFF

V gene: TRBV5-4
D gene: .
J gene: TRBJ1-6
clone size: .
CDR3 DNA: TGTGCCAGCAGCACGCAGGGGACCCTAAATTCACCCCTCCACTTT
CDR3 protein: CASSTQGTLNSPLHF

V gene: TRBV14
D gene: .
J gene: TRBJ1-1
clone size: once
CDR3 DNA: TGTGCCAGCAGCCAGGGCATGAACACTGAAGCTTTCTTT
CDR3 protein: CASSQGMNTEAFF

V gene: TRBV5-4
D gene: .
J gene: TRBJ1-4
clone size: .
CDR3 DNA: TGTGCCAGCAGCTACAAGGGCGGGCGTAGTGAAAAACTGTTTTTT
CDR3 protein: CASSYKGGRSEKLFF

V gene: TRBV29-1
D gene: TRBD1
J gene: TRBJ1-2
clone size: once
CDR3 DNA: TGCAGCGTTGAAGGGACAGGGGTAGATAACTATGGCTACACCTTC
CDR3 protein: CSVEGTGVDNYGYTF

V gene: TRBV15
D gene: .
J gene: TRBJ1-4
clone size: .
CDR3 DNA: TGTGCCACCAGGACAGACCCGACGCTTAATGAAAAACTGTTTTTT
CDR3 protein: CATRTDPTLNEKLFF

V gene: TRBV5-1
D gene: .
J gene: TRBJ2-5
clone size: .
CDR3 DNA: TGCGCCAGCAGCTTGGGGCCCCAAGAGACCCAGTACTTC
CDR3 protein: CASSLGPQETQYF

V gene: TRBV11-2
D gene: TRBD1
J gene: TRBJ1-2
clone size: .
CDR3 DNA: TGTGCCAGCAGCTTAGTTTCAGGGGGCGGCGGCTACACCTTC
CDR3 protein: CASSLVSGGGGYTF

V gene: TRBV10-3
D gene: TRBD2
J gene: TRBJ2-3
clone size: .
CDR3 DNA: TGTGCCATCAGTGACGGGGGGGTGGATACGCAGTATTTT
CDR3 protein: CAISDGGVDTQYF

V gene: TRBV11-2
D gene: .
J gene: TRBJ2-6
clone size: .
CDR3 DNA: TGTGCACAGCGGAGTTTTGGGGCCAACGTCCTGACTTTC
CDR3 protein: CAQRSFGANVLTF

V gene: TRBV7-9
D gene: .
J gene: TRBJ2-3
clone size: .
CDR3 DNA: TGTGCCAGCAGCTCGATTTGGGAGGCCCCAGATACGCAGTATTTT
CDR3 protein: CASSSIWEAPDTQYF

V gene: TRBV9
D gene: TRBD2
J gene: TRBJ2-7
clone size: .
CDR3 DNA: TGTGCCAGCAGCGAGGGCGGACTAGAGCCCTCAAAGCAGTACTTC
CDR3 protein: CASSEGGLEPSKQYF

V gene: TRBV7-6
D gene: TRBD1
J gene: TRBJ2-1
clone size: .
CDR3 DNA: TGTGCCAGCAGCCCACGTCCGGGACAGTCCATGGATGAGCAGTTCTTC
CDR3 protein: CASSPRPGQSMDEQFF

V gene: TRBV7-6
D gene: .
J gene: TRBJ2-2
clone size: .
CDR3 DNA: TGTGCCAGCAGCCCGCACCCGGGATGGGTGGACACCGGGGAGCTGTTTTTT
CDR3 protein: CASSPHPGWVDTGELFF

V gene: TRBV7-9
D gene: TRBD1
J gene: TRBJ2-7
clone size: .
CDR3 DNA: TGTGCCAGCAGCAGCCGGGACAGGGGCAGGTACGAGCAGTACTTC
CDR3 protein: CASSSRDRGRYEQYF

V gene: TRBV7-9
D gene: .
J gene: TRBJ2-7
clone size: .
CDR3 DNA: TGTGCCAGCAGCTCCCGCGGGGGCAACGAGCAGTACTTC
CDR3 protein: CASSSRGGNEQYF

V gene: TRBV15
D gene: .
J gene: TRBJ2-1
clone size: .
CDR3 DNA: TGTGCCACCAGCTTCACCGGGGGGCCCTGGGAGCAGTTCTTC
CDR3 protein: CATSFTGGPWEQFF